The T cell receptor beta chain described here comes from a study of blood T cell repertoires in COVID-19 (dated by TCRdb to about 2020). Turning to the overall study: Samples covering the acute and convalescent phases of COVID-19 were provided by collaborators in the United States, Italy and Spain. The material from the prospective study consisted of cDNA or gDNA derived from T cells, B-cell-depleted T cells, or PBMCs. Deeply sampled blood TCRbeta repertoires from subjects exposed to, actively infected with, or recovered from COVID-19 were included in the dataset. The repertoires were made available in a free public database intended to serve as a resource for research on the immune response to SARS-CoV-2. Samples came from the ongoing ImmuneRACE study (first 160 participants) plus 1,254 subjects from 6 global collaborators. The sample metadata nearly always contained a de-identified subject ID, COVID-19 status, age in years and sex. Where HLA class I and class II types were available, the types were taken from metadata supplied by the sample provider, not from assay-based typing. Here is what the overall study found, with its caveats: How much clinical and demographic metadata was included differed by source and by participant, and the metadata was provided uncurated.

V and J are truncated by 1 base and 5 bases respectively, leaving an intervening sequence of 6 bases. CDR1 and CDR2 are read off the germline V gene (reference sequence) as SGHKS and YYEKEE. Spanning cysteine to phenylalanine, the CDR3 consists of 12 amino acids. The kept DNA is CDR3 alone, 36 bases in frame from the first base. TCRbeta CDR3 regions were amplified from genomic DNA by means of the immunoSEQ Assay, a bias-controlled multiplex PCR. Concerning the study's data processing: Nucleated cell counts per sample were estimated from amplification of reference gene primers within the assay. Sequence reads were collapsed and filtered to measure the absolute abundance of every unique TCRbeta CDR3 rearrangement. For each sample, productive Simpson clonality was calculated as the square root of Simpson's diversity index across productive rearrangements. In TCRdb, the immuneACCESS table is reduced to in-frame sequences with V and J assigned. These tables do not hold every clone; where another copy was compared, an unresolved V gene accounts for under half, and the others remain unexplained. V and J calls and clone size are those listed in that table; D and trimming were worked out from the DNA. Recorded for this sample are about 27,000 clones; about 90% of them occurred a single time. The ten largest clones take up 2.8% of the sample.

Collaborating institutions collected whole blood in K2EDTA tubes following their own protocols. For TCRbeta analysis, collaborators shipped samples in one of three forms: frozen whole blood, isolated PBMCs, or DNA extracted from either of those sample types. This clone occurred once. Its antigen target is currently unknown. It has no much larger one-base neighbor in the sample; base qualities were not kept. Sequenced material: peripheral blood. The chain employs TRBV5-5 and TRBJ1-2, with the D gene not confidently named. This receptor was obtained from a human donor in a cohort sampled during active COVID-19. The base sequence is TGTGCCAGCAGCTTGCTACAGTATGGCTACACCTTC. This sequence encodes CASSLLQYGYTF.